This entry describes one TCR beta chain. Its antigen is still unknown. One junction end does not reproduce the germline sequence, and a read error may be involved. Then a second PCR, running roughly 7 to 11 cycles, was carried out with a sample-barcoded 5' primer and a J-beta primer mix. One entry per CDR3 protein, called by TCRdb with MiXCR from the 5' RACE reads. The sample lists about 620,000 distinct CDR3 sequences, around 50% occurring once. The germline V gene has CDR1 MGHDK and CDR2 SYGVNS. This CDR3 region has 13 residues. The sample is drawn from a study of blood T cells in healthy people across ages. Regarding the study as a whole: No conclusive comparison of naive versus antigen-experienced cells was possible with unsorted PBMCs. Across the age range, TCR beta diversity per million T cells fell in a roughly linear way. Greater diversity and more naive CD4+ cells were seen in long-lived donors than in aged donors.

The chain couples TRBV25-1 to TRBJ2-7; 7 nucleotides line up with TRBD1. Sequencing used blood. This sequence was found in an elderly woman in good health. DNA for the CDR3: TGTGTCAGCAGGACGGACAGGATTGGCGAGCAGTACTTC. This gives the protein CVSRTDRIGEQYF.